The present entry profiles one T cell receptor (beta chain) with its context. The data were obtained in a study of blood T cell repertoires in COVID-19. CDR1 is SGHDN and CDR2 is FVKESK in the germline V gene. This CDR3 has 15 amino acids. Trimming cost V 3 bases and J 6 bases, with 14 bases left between them. Here immunoSEQ multiplex PCR was the method, and the copy in TCRdb shows in-frame clones only, minus some. The sample shows approximately 210,000 clones, approximately 81% of them seen only once. This TCR was recovered from a woman aged 45-65 years with acute COVID-19. This chain joins TRBV14 and TRBJ2-2, with D maybe TRBD2 (6 bases). Sequenced: PBMCs or T cells enriched from blood (not recorded which). The CDR3 DNA sequence: TGTGCCAGCAGCCAGAGACACTGGGGGGCCGGGGAGCTGTTTTTT. Translating gives CASSQRHWGAGELFF.